This T cell receptor (beta chain) originates from a study of cytomegalovirus exposure and HLA in healthy donors. PCR involved 60 Vbeta and 13 Jbeta primers. TCRdb's copy holds only in-frame clones and misses some; the assay was immunoSEQ multiplex PCR. The table shows about 140,000 clones, with 70% to 80% occurring only once. The V gene end was trimmed by 6 bases and the J gene end by 1 base; junction bases not matched to a gene: 6. The CDR3 is 14 residues long. Germline V CDR1 and CDR2: SGHTA, FQGNSA. The gene calls are TRBV7-2 and TRBJ2-7; 7 positions match TRBD1. Source material: PBMCs. The sequence derives from a man between 18 and 29 years old in good health and CMV-seronegative. The chain's CDR3 is CASRHGQVSYEQYF. The CDR3 coding sequence is TGTGCCAGCAGACATGGACAGGTTTCCTACGAGCAGTACTTC.